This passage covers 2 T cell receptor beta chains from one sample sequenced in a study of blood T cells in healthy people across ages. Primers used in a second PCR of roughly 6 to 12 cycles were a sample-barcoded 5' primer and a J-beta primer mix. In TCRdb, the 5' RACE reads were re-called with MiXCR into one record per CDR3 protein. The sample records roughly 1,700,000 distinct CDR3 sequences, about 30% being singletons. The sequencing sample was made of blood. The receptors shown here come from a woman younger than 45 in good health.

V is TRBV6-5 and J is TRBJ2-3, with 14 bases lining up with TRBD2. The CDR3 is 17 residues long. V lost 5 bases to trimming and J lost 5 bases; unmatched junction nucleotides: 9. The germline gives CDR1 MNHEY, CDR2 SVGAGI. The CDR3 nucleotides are TGTGCCAGCAGTACTACCGGGACTAGCGGGAGCGGAGATACGCAGTATTTT. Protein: CASSTTGTSGSGDTQYF.

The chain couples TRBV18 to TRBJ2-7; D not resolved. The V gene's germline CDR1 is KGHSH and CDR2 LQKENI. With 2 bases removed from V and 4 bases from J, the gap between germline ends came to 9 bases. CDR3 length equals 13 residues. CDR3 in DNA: TGTGCCAGCTCACCAGAGAGCAAATACGAGCAGTACTTC. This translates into CASSPESKYEQYF.